These T cell receptor beta chains were read from a single sample in a study of post-analysis software for immune sequencing data. Each CDR3 protein gets one entry after TCRdb re-called the PCR reads with MiXCR. The sample contains about 540,000 distinct CDR3 sequences, around a third of which appear only once. The sequencing input was blood. The receptor set was obtained from a girl younger than 18 with multiple sclerosis. CDR3s include the opening cysteine and the closing phenylalanine or tryptophan. The D gene is left open where the match is weak. For some rows the clone size is stated as once, few or many, or as a class when expanded; others skip it.

d_call	v_call	clone_size	j_call	cdr3_aa	cdr3_nt
-	TRBV5-6	-	TRBJ1-1	CASSLQMNTEAFF	TGTGCCAGCAGCCTGCAAATGAACACTGAAGCTTTCTTT
-	TRBV11-2	once	TRBJ2-3	CASSLLGGRGGTDTQYF	TGTGCCAGCAGCTTATTGGGGGGGCGGGGCGGCACAGATACGCAGTATTTT
-	TRBV6-6	many	TRBJ1-2	CASSFRDGYTF	TGTGCCAGCAGTTTCAGGGATGGCTACACCTTC
TRBD2	TRBV20-1	few	TRBJ2-5	CSARGVETQYF	TGCAGTGCCCGGGGGGTAGAGACCCAGTACTTC
TRBD1	TRBV12-3/TRBV12-4	-	TRBJ2-2	CASSAQGVNTGELFF	TGTGCCAGCAGTGCCCAGGGGGTTAACACCGGGGAGCTGTTTTTT
TRBD2	TRBV5-1	few	TRBJ2-7	CASTPAGGSYEQYF	TGCGCCAGCACCCCGGCGGGGGGGTCCTACGAGCAGTACTTC
TRBD1	TRBV24-1	-	TRBJ1-1	CATSQGGYTEAFF	TGTGCCACCTCGCAGGGGGGATACACTGAAGCTTTCTTT
-	TRBV11-2	-	TRBJ1-4	CASSLQGLANEKLFF	TGTGCCAGCAGCTTGCAGGGGCTAGCTAATGAAAAACTGTTTTTT
-	TRBV29-1	-	TRBJ1-2	CSVYLVEENYGYTF	TGCAGCGTTTATCTGGTCGAGGAAAACTATGGCTACACCTTC
-	TRBV12-3/TRBV12-4	many	TRBJ2-5	CASTRQPEGTQYF	TGTGCCAGCACCCGCCAACCCGAAGGGACCCAGTACTTC
-	TRBV20-1	few	TRBJ2-5	CSARDYSQETQYF	TGCAGTGCTAGAGATTATAGTCAAGAGACCCAGTACTTC
-	TRBV5-1	few	TRBJ2-1	CASSLTLAGRGYEQFF	TGCGCCAGCAGCTTGACGCTGGCGGGGAGAGGCTATGAGCAGTTCTTC
TRBD1	TRBV7-9	few	TRBJ1-1	CASTLSDRGAFF	TGTGCCAGCACCCTATCGGACAGGGGAGCTTTCTTT
TRBD1	TRBV20-1	-	TRBJ1-5	CSARFPGQGLNQPQHF	TGCAGTGCTAGATTCCCGGGACAGGGTTTAAATCAGCCCCAGCATTTT
TRBD1	TRBV12-3/TRBV12-4	few	TRBJ2-4	CASSHTRDRGRWEQYF	TGTGCCAGCAGCCATACCCGGGACAGGGGGCGGTGGGAGCAGTACTTC
-	TRBV5-1	few	TRBJ2-2	CASSQTGPGTGELFF	TGCGCCAGCAGCCAAACGGGACCGGGAACCGGGGAGCTGTTTTTT
TRBD1	TRBV12-3/TRBV12-4	few	TRBJ2-7	CASSLVGTGVEQYF	TGTGCCAGCAGTTTGGTGGGGACAGGGGTCGAGCAGTACTTC
TRBD1	TRBV28	many	TRBJ1-5	CASSLWPSSDRGNQPQHF	TGTGCCAGCAGTTTATGGCCCTCTTCCGACAGGGGTAATCAGCCCCAGCATTTT
TRBD1	TRBV12-3/TRBV12-4	-	TRBJ2-7	CASRTGTGVGEQYF	TGTGCCAGCAGAACCGGGACAGGGGTAGGCGAGCAGTACTTC
-	TRBV5-4	-	TRBJ1-4	CASSPGSGNEKLFF	TGTGCCAGCAGCCCAGGTTCGGGTAATGAAAAACTGTTTTTT
-	TRBV13	few	TRBJ2-5	CASSHRDIQETQYF	TGTGCCAGCAGCCACCGGGACATCCAAGAGACCCAGTACTTC
TRBD1	TRBV5-6	-	TRBJ1-5	CASSLTGPGQPQHF	TGTGCCAGCAGCCTGACAGGGCCAGGTCAGCCCCAGCATTTT
-	TRBV15	many	TRBJ2-5	CATSRDRGTQYF	TGTGCCACCAGCAGAGATCGGGGGACCCAGTACTTC
TRBD2	TRBV7-8	-	TRBJ2-5	CASSLALRSGGSGETQYF	TGTGCCAGCAGCTTAGCGCTGAGGAGCGGGGGCTCGGGGGAGACCCAGTACTTC
-	TRBV5-1	few	TRBJ2-6	CASSPPGLSGANVLTF	TGCGCCAGCAGCCCCCCCGGTCTCTCTGGGGCCAACGTCCTGACTTTC
TRBD1	TRBV7-2	-	TRBJ2-1	CASSSGQLYNEQFF	TGTGCCAGCAGCTCGGGACAGCTCTACAATGAGCAGTTCTTC
-	TRBV7-2	few	TRBJ1-2	CASSLSLRPENYGYTF	TGTGCCAGCAGCTTATCACTGCGACCGGAGAACTATGGCTACACCTTC